Below, 27 T cell receptor beta chains from the same sample are listed, as sequenced in a study of cytomegalovirus exposure and HLA in healthy donors. Primers for the PCR totalled 60 Vbeta and 13 Jbeta. The data were produced by immunoSEQ multiplex PCR, yet TCRdb's version contains in-frame clones alone and is incomplete. The sample carries 85,000 to 110,000 clones, around 65% recorded once. The sequenced sample was PBMCs. These receptors originate from a woman in her 50s in good health and CMV-seronegative.

This clone was counted a few times. The rearrangement links TRBV11-2 to TRBJ2-3; 10 bases agree with TRBD2. This CDR3 is built from 16 residues. V lost 5 bases to trimming and J lost 5 bases; unmatched junction nucleotides: 10. Germline CDR1 is SGHAT and CDR2 is FQNNGV. CDR3 in amino acids: CASSPLAGGMVDTQYF. The CDR3 DNA sequence: TGTGCCAGCAGCCCGTTAGCGGGGGGAATGGTAGATACGCAGTATTTT.

The chain has TRBV27 and TRBJ2-2; 9 bases are a match to TRBD2. The CDR3 loop spans 16 amino acids. The junction had 7 bases not matched to a gene; V was cut back by 3 bases and J by 5 bases. Germline loops: CDR1 MNHEY, CDR2 SMNVEV (reference sequence). CDR3 in DNA: TGTGCCAGCAGTTTTTTCCCTAGCGGGACGACCGGGGAGCTGTTTTTT. It encodes CASSFFPSGTTGELFF.

This clone was counted once. The genes are TRBV11-3 and TRBJ2-1; weak D call: TRBD2 (5 bases). Germline assignment: CDR1 SGHNT and CDR2 YENEEA. The length of the CDR3 is 17 residues. V gave up 3 bases and J gave up 4 bases, with 19 bases separating them. CDR3 nucleotide sequence: TGTGCCAGCAGCTTCCCCAAATCGCTCGGGGTTTACAATGAGCAGTTCTTC. This encodes CASSFPKSLGVYNEQFF. The entire variable domain, with the rest obtained from reference TRBV11-3 and TRBJ2-1, is as follows: EAGVVQSPRYKIIEKKQPVAFWCNPISGHNTLYWYLQNLGQGPELLIRYENEEAVDDSQLPKDRFSAERLKGVDSTLKIQPAELGDSAVYLCASSFPKSLGVYNEQFFGPGTRLTVL.

Turning to this clone: This sample also contains other DNA sequences that code for the same CDR3. The gene calls are TRBV5-1 and TRBJ1-3, with D perhaps TRBD1 (6 bases). This CDR3 contains 14 residues. In germline, CDR1 is SGHRS, CDR2 YFSETQ. The germline V and J ends were trimmed by 4 bases and 0 bases, with 8 bases remaining between them. The CDR3 DNA sequence: TGCGCCAGCAGCCCAGGGGTCTCTGGAAACACCATATATTTT. Its translation: CASSPGVSGNTIYF.

J is TRBJ1-4 and V is TRBV7-9; maybe TRBD1 (6 bases). The CDR3 extends over 17 amino acids. CDR1 is SEHNR and CDR2 is FQNEAQ in the germline V gene (reference sequence). V dropped 2 bases and J dropped 0 bases, with 13 bases sitting between them. This chain's CDR3 is CASSLYTGRATNEKLFF. The CDR3 DNA sequence: TGTGCCAGCAGCTTATACACAGGGAGGGCAACTAATGAAAAACTGTTTTTT. Filled out from reference TRBV7-9 and TRBJ1-4, the complete variable domain reads DTGVSQNPRHKITKRGQNVTFRCDPISEHNRLYWYRQTLGQGPEFLTYFQNEAQLEKSRLLSDRFSAERPKGSFSTLEIQRTEQGDSAMYLCASSLYTGRATNEKLFFGSGTQLSVL.

The J gene is TRBJ1-5, the V gene TRBV5-4; D is uncertain. Trimming left V 3 bases short and J 7 bases short, with 8 bases between. The CDR3 length is 12 residues. CDR1 is SGHNT, CDR2 YYREEE, per germline (reference sequence). CDR3 nucleotide sequence: TGTGCCAGCAGCTACCTTGGCCAGCCCCAGCATTTT. Amino acid sequence: CASSYLGQPQHF.

The V gene is TRBV28, the J gene TRBJ1-4, with D perhaps matching TRBD1 (5 bases). Germline assignment: CDR1 MDHEN and CDR2 SYDVKM. The CDR3 is made up of 16 amino acids. The V end lost 8 bases, the J end lost 5 bases, and 21 bases lay between the germline ends. The CDR3: CASASGGGEQNEKLFF. CDR3 coding DNA: TGTGCCAGCGCCTCTGGTGGGGGGGAACAAAATGAAAAACTGTTTTTT.

In its sample, this clone was seen a few times. The chain carries TRBV6-1 and TRBJ2-7, with 7 bases that match TRBD2. CDR3 length: 13 amino acids. Per the germline V gene, CDR1 is MNHNS and CDR2 is SASEGT. Losses at the gene ends were 4 bases for V and 3 bases for J; bases not matched to a gene: 3. The CDR3 spells CASSVASGYEQYF. The CDR3, as DNA: TGTGCCAGCAGTGTGGCTAGCGGCTACGAGCAGTACTTC.

The rearrangement joins TRBV4-1 to TRBJ2-7; 10 nucleotides match TRBD2. This CDR3 contains 15 residues. J gave up 4 bases and V 3 bases, and 6 bases lay outside the gene matches. Per germline, CDR1 MGHRA and CDR2 YSYEKL. CDR3 sequence: CASSQGSGRSYEQYF. The CDR3 coding sequence is TGCGCCAGCAGCCAGGGTAGCGGGAGGAGTTACGAGCAGTACTTC.

This chain uses TRBV7-2 with TRBJ2-1, with 7 bases aligning to TRBD1. The V and J ends lost 5 bases and 3 bases, in that order; junction bases with no gene match: 7. From germline, CDR1 is SGHTA and CDR2 FQGNSA. This CDR3 spans 15 amino acids. This CDR3 reads CASSKQPGGYNEQFF. For the CDR3, the DNA is TGTGCCAGCAGCAAACAGCCAGGGGGCTACAATGAGCAGTTCTTC. The full variable domain, in which reference TRBV7-2 and TRBJ2-1 provide the parts outside the CDR3, is GAGVSQSPSNKVTEKGKDVELRCDPISGHTALYWYRQSLGQGLEFLIYFQGNSAPDKSGLPSDRFSAERTGGSVSTLTIQRTQQEDSAVYLCASSKQPGGYNEQFFGPGTRLTVL.

V usage is TRBV28 and J usage is TRBJ2-7; D is uncertain. V gave up 4 bases and J gave up 7 bases, with 8 bases separating them. The CDR3 has 11 residues. The germline V gene has CDR1 MDHEN and CDR2 SYDVKM. The CDR3 reads CASSSGGEQYF. The CDR3 nucleotides are TGTGCCAGCAGTTCCGGTGGTGAGCAGTACTTC.

V and J are TRBV6-5 and TRBJ2-7, with 7 bases fitting TRBD2. The germline V gene encodes CDR1 MNHEY and CDR2 SVGAGI. V was clipped by 6 bases and J by 6 bases; unmatched bases: 14. The CDR3 is made up of 15 amino acids. The CDR3 is CASRPPGLRGGEQYF. CDR3 sequence (DNA): TGTGCCAGCAGGCCTCCGGGACTAAGAGGTGGCGAGCAGTACTTC.

The CDR3 here is CAWGDLGIQYF. CDR3 nucleotides: TGTGCCTGGGGAGACCTCGGCATTCAGTACTTC. The chain recombines TRBV30 with TRBJ2-4; D remains ambiguous. Germline V lookup: CDR1 GTSNPN, CDR2 SVGIG (reference sequence). The CDR3 is 11 residues long. The V end lost 5 bases, the J end lost 9 bases, and 11 bases lay between the germline ends.

This chain links TRBV14 with TRBJ1-1; D gene unclear. CDR3 size: 14 residues. Trimming shortened V by 4 bases and J by 2 bases, and 11 bases separated the two germline ends. Germline loops: CDR1 SGHDN, CDR2 FVKESK. CDR3 DNA sequence: TGTGCCAGCAGCCCCCGTCTGGGCAACACTGAAGCTTTCTTT. Amino acid sequence: CASSPRLGNTEAFF.

This clone was detected only a few times. The V call is TRBV5-1, the J call TRBJ1-1; TRBD1 matches 8 bases. Per the germline V gene, CDR1 is SGHRS and CDR2 is YFSETQ. After removal of 2 bases from V and 5 bases from J, the junction contained 11 bases not matched to a gene. CDR3 length: 16 amino acids. CDR3 nucleotides: TGCGCCAGCAGCTTTACAGGTGACAGGGGTTGGACTGAAGCTTTCTTT. It encodes CASSFTGDRGWTEAFF. The full variable domain, completed using reference TRBV5-1 and TRBJ1-1, is KAGVTQTPRYLIKTRGQQVTLSCSPISGHRSVSWYQQTPGQGLQFLFEYFSETQRNKGNFPGRFSGRQFSNSRSEMNVSTLELGDSALYLCASSFTGDRGWTEAFFGQGTRLTVV.

This clone was recorded a few times. In the same sample, other DNA sequences code for this CDR3. V is TRBV14 and J is TRBJ1-1, with D maybe TRBD1 (5 bases). Germline V lookup: CDR1 SGHDN, CDR2 FVKESK. The V end was cut by 0 bases, the J end by 5 bases, with 10 bases between. The CDR3 runs to 14 residues. The CDR3 sequence is CASSQERGGTEAFF. For the CDR3, the DNA is TGTGCCAGCAGCCAAGAGAGGGGAGGGACTGAAGCTTTCTTT.

The chain joins TRBV7-9 to TRBJ1-4; D might be TRBD1 (6 bases). CDR3 size: 14 residues. The germline gives CDR1 SEHNR, CDR2 FQNEAQ (reference sequence). The ends were cut back, 5 bases at V and 8 bases at J, with 15 bases in the middle. CDR3 nucleotides: TGTGCCAGCAGCACAGCAGGGGCGGAAGAAAAACTGTTTTTT. It translates to CASSTAGAEEKLFF.

The V gene is TRBV18, the J gene TRBJ1-2, with 9 bases that match TRBD1. The CDR3 loop spans 15 amino acids. Germline CDR1 and CDR2: KGHSH and LQKENI. V lost 3 bases to trimming and J lost 2 bases; unmatched junction nucleotides: 4. The CDR3 coding sequence is TGTGCCAGCTCACCGGAGACAGGGGGAAACTATGGCTACACCTTC. Translation: CASSPETGGNYGYTF. The variable domain in full, with the rest retrieved from reference TRBV18 and TRBJ1-2, is NAGVMQNPRHLVRRRGQEARLRCSPMKGHSHVYWYRQLPEEGLKFMVYLQKENIIDESGMPKERFSAEFPKEGPSILRIQQVVRGDSAAYFCASSPETGGNYGYTFGSGTRLTVV.

This chain uses TRBV7-9 with TRBJ1-2; TRBD1 matches at 9 bases. CDR1 and CDR2 (germline): SEHNR, FQNEAQ (reference sequence). V lost 4 bases to trimming and J lost 6 bases; unmatched junction nucleotides: 3. This CDR3 spans 13 amino acids. The CDR3 is CASSSQGADGYTF. CDR3 DNA sequence: TGTGCCAGCAGCTCACAGGGGGCAGATGGCTACACCTTC. Full variable domain (missing parts from reference TRBV7-9 and TRBJ1-2): DTGVSQNPRHKITKRGQNVTFRCDPISEHNRLYWYRQTLGQGPEFLTYFQNEAQLEKSRLLSDRFSAERPKGSFSTLEIQRTEQGDSAMYLCASSSQGADGYTFGSGTRLTVV.

The chain couples TRBV9 to TRBJ1-4; D not resolved. CDR3 length: 15 residues. Germline values: CDR1 SGDLS, CDR2 YYNGEE. The V and J ends lost 0 bases and 5 bases respectively, with 11 bases between them. CDR3 DNA: TGTGCCAGCAGCGTAGGCCCCGGGGTAAATGAAAAACTGTTTTTT. It is translated as CASSVGPGVNEKLFF.

V usage is TRBV19 and J usage is TRBJ2-7; D may be TRBD1 (5 bases). Germline loops: CDR1 LNHDA, CDR2 SQIVND (reference sequence). CDR3 length: 13 amino acids. Trimming left V 7 bases short and J 0 bases short, with 10 bases between. The CDR3 coding sequence is TGTGCCAGTAACTACAGGAACTCCTACGAGCAGTACTTC. Protein: CASNYRNSYEQYF. Full variable domain (missing parts from reference TRBV19 and TRBJ2-7): DGGITQSPKYLFRKEGQNVTLSCEQNLNHDAMYWYRQDPGQGLRLIYYSQIVNDFQKGDIAEGYSVSREKKESFPLTVTSAQKNPTAFYLCASNYRNSYEQYFGPGTRLTVT.

This chain connects TRBV28 to TRBJ2-7, with TRBD1 matching over 10 bases. This CDR3 has 15 amino acids. Trimming at V came to 8 bases and at J to 4 bases, leaving 11 bases not matched to a gene. CDR1 is MDHEN and CDR2 is SYDVKM in the germline V gene. The CDR3 spells CASRDRGGLAYEQYF. CDR3 DNA sequence: TGTGCCAGCCGGGACAGGGGTGGGTTGGCTTACGAGCAGTACTTC. Combining the CDR3 with reference TRBV28 and TRBJ2-7 gives the whole variable domain DVKVTQSSRYLVKRTGEKVFLECVQDMDHENMFWYRQDPGLGLRLIYFSYDVKMKEKGDIPEGYSVSREKKERFSLILESASTNQTSMYLCASRDRGGLAYEQYFGPGTRLTVT.

This sequence joins TRBV7-8 and TRBJ2-1, with D perhaps matching TRBD1 (6 bases). The length of the CDR3 is 12 residues. V was shortened by 5 bases and J by 7 bases, with 9 bases between the two germline ends. Germline V gene data show CDR1 as SGHVS and CDR2 as FQNEAQ. The CDR3 protein is CASSQQGNEQFF. CDR3 nucleotides: TGTGCCAGCAGCCAGCAGGGGAATGAGCAGTTCTTC.

This clone occurred a few times. The chain uses TRBV10-3 and TRBJ1-6; TRBD1 aligns across 10 bases. Germline lookup yields CDR1 ENHRY and CDR2 SYGVKD. V was clipped by 5 bases and J by 8 bases; unmatched bases: 6. The CDR3 has 15 amino acids. The CDR3 nucleotides read TGTGCCATCAGTCCCGGGACAGGGGTTTATTCACCCCTCCACTTT. Translation gives CAISPGTGVYSPLHF.

The chain links TRBV10-3 to TRBJ2-3; the match to TRBD1 covers 9 bases. V shed 2 bases, J shed 4 bases, and the junction held 1 base outside the gene matches. Germline V gives CDR1 ENHRY, CDR2 SYGVKD. The CDR3 is 14 residues long. CDR3 protein: CAISETGGADTQYF. Written as DNA, the CDR3 is TGTGCCATCAGTGAGACAGGGGGCGCAGATACGCAGTATTTT.

This clone was observed a few times. The chain is built from TRBV13 and TRBJ2-7, with 8 bases matching TRBD2. The CDR3 spans 16 residues. Germline CDR1 reads PRHDT; CDR2 reads FYEKMQ (reference sequence). With 4 bases clipped from V and 3 bases from J, the junction kept 11 bases outside the gene matches. The CDR3 sequence: CASSSRTSHYFYEQYF. CDR3 sequence (DNA): TGTGCCAGCAGCTCCCGGACTAGCCATTACTTCTACGAGCAGTACTTC.

The chain carries TRBV27 and TRBJ2-2; 10 bases are a match to TRBD2. Losses at the gene ends were 4 bases for V and 4 bases for J; bases not matched to a gene: 6. The length of the CDR3 is 16 residues. Germline values: CDR1 MNHEY, CDR2 SMNVEV (reference sequence). The CDR3 loop reads CASSSSGGAGTGELFF. The CDR3 DNA reads TGTGCCAGCAGTTCCAGCGGGGGGGCGGGCACCGGGGAGCTGTTTTTT.